Listed here are 3 T cell receptor beta chains from one sample, sequenced in a study of shared clonotypes between healthy human individuals (dated by TCRdb to 2018 to 2020). Library prep was done by the immunoSEQ multiplex PCR assay. Imported from immuneACCESS, the table was reduced by TCRdb to in-frame sequences with V and J called. These copies leave out some clones; in studies compared against another copy, an unresolved V gene accounts for under half, and the cause of the remainder is not known. In this sample the table shows about 490,000 clones, 78% of which occur a single time. 12% of the sample is in the top ten clones. The sample comprised PBMCs. The receptor set was obtained from a woman aged 35 to 49 in good health. Some clones in this sample may be carry-over from other donors' samples.

J is TRBJ2-1 and V is TRBV9; weak D call: TRBD2 (5 bases). The germline gives CDR1 SGDLS, CDR2 YYNGEE. V shed 0 bases and J shed 9 bases, with 16 bases lying between them. The CDR3 sequence is 15 residues long. The CDR3 DNA reads as TGTGCCAGCAGCGTAGAGGTAGTCCTTAGCGCTGAGCAGTTCTTC. Protein product: CASSVEVVLSAEQFF. Using reference TRBV9 and TRBJ2-1 for the parts outside the CDR3, the full variable domain is DSGVTQTPKHLITATGQRVTLRCSPRSGDLSVYWYQQSLDQGLQFLIQYYNGEERAKGNILERFSAQQFPDLHSELNLSSLELGDSALYFCASSVEVVLSAEQFFGPGTRLTVL.

The chain carries TRBV30 and TRBJ2-4; D possibly uses TRBD1 or TRBD2 (6 bases each). Trimming cost V 8 bases and J 3 bases, with 14 bases left between them. CDR1 and CDR2 (germline): GTSNPN, SVGIG (reference sequence). The CDR3 spans 13 residues. As DNA, the CDR3 is TGTGCCCTGGAGGGGGTGGGCAAAAACATTCAGTACTTC. Its protein product is CALEGVGKNIQYF.

This clone was observed a few times. The chain couples TRBV2 to TRBJ1-2; tentatively, D is TRBD1 (5 bases). Germline loops: CDR1 SNHLY, CDR2 FYNNEI. The V and J ends lost 6 bases and 7 bases respectively, with 15 bases between them. The CDR3 runs 13 residues. The CDR3 protein is CASRRGTLFGYTF. CDR3 nucleotides: TGTGCCAGCAGGAGGGGTACCCTTTTTGGCTACACCTTC.